Described below is a single T cell receptor (beta chain) sequence and its context. The data belong to a study of technical replicates of blood from a handful of donors. The CDR3 has 15 residues. Trimming stripped 0 bases from V and 7 bases from J, with 13 bases between. Germline CDR1 reads MNHEY; CDR2 reads SVGAGI. Method: immunoSEQ multiplex PCR; TCRdb's copy keeps in-frame clones and lacks some. The sample gives around 72,000 clones, roughly 98% of which show up once; 0.22% is in the top ten. Sequencing used T cells isolated from PBMCs. V and J are TRBV6-5 and TRBJ2-1; no definite D call. This TCR was recovered from a human donor in good health. This CDR3 is CASSYSPSPENEQFF. As DNA, the CDR3 is TGTGCCAGCAGTTACTCGCCCAGTCCTGAAAATGAGCAGTTCTTC.